Shown below are 17 T cell receptor beta chains from a single sample sequenced in a study of T-cell reconstitution after alpha-beta-depleted transplantation in children. The TCRbeta library was prepared with unique molecular identifiers. TCRdb ran MiXCR on the PCR reads and lists one entry per CDR3 protein. The sample has around 580,000 distinct CDR3 sequences; roughly 30% are singletons. Sequences were derived from PBMCs, sampled before TCRalphabeta/CD19-depleted stem cell transplant. The receptor source for this set is a boy under three years old with Wiskott-Aldrich syndrome, due to receive a stem cell transplant.

V and J are TRBV9 and TRBJ2-2; D is possibly TRBD2 (6 bases). CDR1 is SGDLS, CDR2 YYNGEE, per germline. Trimming stripped 4 bases from V and 5 bases from J, with 15 bases between. This CDR3 has 15 residues. CDR3 sequence reads: CASSTRTGGTGELFF. In DNA, the CDR3 is TGTGCCAGCAGCACCCGGACCGGGGGTACCGGGGAGCTGTTTTTT.

CDR3 coding DNA: TGTGCCAGCAGCGCAGCCTTGGGTGAGCAGTTCTTC. It encodes CASSAALGEQFF. The chain joins TRBV5-6 to TRBJ2-1; no reliable D call. V lost 4 bases and J 9 bases, leaving 11 bases between the germline ends. This CDR3 is built from 12 residues. CDR1 is SGHDT and CDR2 is YYEEEE in the germline V gene. The full variable domain, in which reference TRBV5-6 and TRBJ2-1 provide the parts outside the CDR3, is DAGVTQSPTHLIKTRGQQVTLRCSPKSGHDTVSWYQQALGQGPQFIFQYYEEEERQRGNFPDRFSGHQFPNYSSELNVNALLLGDSALYLCASSAALGEQFFGPGTRLTVL.

This clonotype was seen repeatedly, ten times or more. The genes are TRBV5-1 and TRBJ2-3, with 11 bases fitting TRBD2. The length of the CDR3 is 15 residues. J gave up 1 base and V 3 bases, and 1 base lay outside the gene matches. The germline V gene has CDR1 SGHRS and CDR2 YFSETQ. The CDR3 protein is CASSSLAGGTDTQYF. CDR3 nucleotides: TGCGCCAGCAGCTCACTAGCGGGGGGCACAGATACGCAGTATTTT.

CDR3 residues: CSARSRTYEQYF. In nucleotides, the CDR3 is TGCAGTGCTAGGAGTCGAACCTACGAGCAGTACTTC. This chain links TRBV20-1 with TRBJ2-7; D gene ambiguous. V was shortened by 3 bases and J by 2 bases, with 8 bases between the two germline ends. Germline-derived CDR1 and CDR2 are DFQATT and SNEGSKA (reference sequence). The CDR3 extends over 12 amino acids.

The genes are TRBV5-1 and TRBJ2-4; 9 positions match TRBD2. J was trimmed by 8 bases and V by 2 bases; bases with no gene match: 11. CDR1 and CDR2 (germline): SGHRS, YFSETQ. The CDR3 length is 16 residues. The DNA for the CDR3 is TGCGCCAGCAGCTTAGGAGTAACTAGCGGGTATGACATTCAGTACTTC. Protein: CASSLGVTSGYDIQYF.

This sequence joins TRBV20-1 and TRBJ2-7, with 12 bases matching TRBD2. The germline V gene has CDR1 DFQATT and CDR2 SNEGSKA (reference sequence). The CDR3 contains 15 residues. J lost 4 bases, V lost 3 bases, and 7 bases had no gene match. The CDR3 region is CSASGGLAGKYEQYF. Written as DNA, the CDR3 is TGCAGTGCTAGCGGCGGACTAGCGGGAAAATACGAGCAGTACTTC.

In its sample, this clonotype was seen a few times. The chain has TRBV7-9 and TRBJ2-3; 8 bases match TRBD1. CDR1 and CDR2 (germline): SEHNR, FQNEAQ (reference sequence). This CDR3 comprises 15 residues. Trimming took 3 bases from V and 3 from J; bases not matched to a gene: 5. The CDR3 loop is CASSFGTGTTDTQYF. The CDR3 DNA is TGTGCCAGCAGCTTCGGGACAGGAACAACAGATACGCAGTATTTT. The whole variable domain, filled in from reference TRBV7-9 and TRBJ2-3, reads DTGVSQNPRHKITKRGQNVTFRCDPISEHNRLYWYRQTLGQGPEFLTYFQNEAQLEKSRLLSDRFSAERPKGSFSTLEIQRTEQGDSAMYLCASSFGTGTTDTQYFGPGTRLTVL.

This clonotype was seen only a few times. This sequence joins TRBV29-1 and TRBJ1-2, with unresolved D. Germline CDR1 and CDR2: SQVTM and ANQGSEA. This CDR3 spans 12 amino acids. V lost 2 bases and J lost 8, with 12 bases in between. This CDR3 is CSVESSPRGYTF. The CDR3 DNA reads TGCAGCGTTGAAAGTTCACCTAGGGGCTACACCTTC.

This clonotype has only a few counts. This sequence joins TRBV28 and TRBJ1-5; no clear D. Between the trimmed V and J ends, which lost 7 bases and 6 bases, there was a span of 16 bases. CDR3 length equals 14 residues. Germline V gives CDR1 MDHEN, CDR2 SYDVKM. The CDR3 DNA is TGTGCCAGCACAAGACAAGTTATCGGTCAGCCCCAGCATTTT. The encoded protein is CASTRQVIGQPQHF.

The chain carries TRBV30 and TRBJ1-5; 10 bases agree with TRBD1. In germline, CDR1 is GTSNPN, CDR2 SVGIG (reference sequence). The CDR3 consists of 13 residues. Trimming took 5 bases from V and 7 from J; bases not matched to a gene: 5. The CDR3 DNA follows: TGTGCCTGGGGGACAGGGGTCGGCCAGCCCCAGCATTTT. It yields the protein CAWGTGVGQPQHF. Full variable domain (remainder filled in from reference TRBV30 and TRBJ1-5): SQTIHQWPATLVQPVGSPLSLECTVEGTSNPNLYWYRQAAGRGLQLLFYSVGIGQISSEVPQNLSASRPQDRQFILSSKKLLLSDSGFYLCAWGTGVGQPQHFGDGTRLSIL.

This clonotype turned up a few times. The chain uses TRBV7-2 and TRBJ2-1; D is undetermined. The germline V and J ends were trimmed by 5 bases and 0 bases, with 11 bases remaining between them. CDR1 and CDR2 from the germline V gene are SGHTA and FQGNSA. This CDR3 spans 15 amino acids. The CDR3 DNA sequence: TGTGCCAGCAGCCCATCGAAAAGCTCCTACAATGAGCAGTTCTTC. Amino acid sequence: CASSPSKSSYNEQFF.

This chain joins TRBV4-1 and TRBJ1-1; D possibly corresponds to TRBD1 (5 bases). This CDR3 has 18 amino acids. Trimming took off 0 bases at V and 5 bases at J, with 22 bases between the two ends. Germline values: CDR1 MGHRA, CDR2 YSYEKL. Here the CDR3 DNA reads TGCGCCAGCAGCCAAGACGCCTTGAGGTTTGGGGGAGGGACTGAAGCTTTCTTT. It yields the protein CASSQDALRFGGGTEAFF.

On this clonotype: A much larger clonotype is one base distant, so this may be a read error. The rearrangement uses TRBV5-1 and TRBJ2-7; 7 bases line up with TRBD1. Germline values: CDR1 SGHRS, CDR2 YFSETQ. V shed 3 bases and J 1 base; nucleotides not matched to a gene: 1. The CDR3 totals 13 residues. Here the CDR3 DNA reads TGCGCCAGCAGCTCGACAGGGTCCTACGAGCAGTACTTC. This codes for CASSSTGSYEQYF.

The chain has TRBV28 and TRBJ2-3; 8 positions agree with TRBD1. J was trimmed by 4 bases and V by 3 bases; bases with no gene match: 6. The CDR3 loop spans 15 amino acids. Germline V gives CDR1 MDHEN, CDR2 SYDVKM. The CDR3 loop is CASSLRQGYPDTQYF. The CDR3 bases are TGTGCCAGCAGTTTGAGACAGGGGTATCCAGATACGCAGTATTTT.

J is TRBJ2-1 and V is TRBV20-1; D remains unclear. The V end lost 4 bases, the J end lost 10 bases, and 14 bases lay between the germline ends. Germline assignment: CDR1 DFQATT and CDR2 SNEGSKA (reference sequence). The CDR3 has 12 residues. This CDR3 reads CSAKVWEREQFF. The CDR3, as DNA: TGCAGTGCTAAGGTCTGGGAACGCGAGCAGTTCTTC.

This clonotype was found a few times. The CDR3 loop reads CSASEGSNIQYF. As DNA, the CDR3 is TGCAGTGCTAGCGAGGGATCGAACATTCAGTACTTC. The rearrangement joins TRBV20-1 to TRBJ2-4; possible D gene TRBD2, 5 bases. Trimming cost V 3 bases and J 7 bases, with 10 bases left between them. There are 12 residues in the CDR3. Germline lookup yields CDR1 DFQATT and CDR2 SNEGSKA (reference sequence).

The chain recombines TRBV30 with TRBJ2-1, with no clear D. The V gene lost 4 bases and the J gene lost 5 bases, with 9 bases spanning the gap. The CDR3 loop spans 12 amino acids. Per the germline V gene, CDR1 is GTSNPN and CDR2 is SVGIG (reference sequence). In nucleotides, the CDR3 is TGTGCCTGGACTAGAGCCCACAATGAGCAGTTCTTC. This encodes CAWTRAHNEQFF.